This is a list of T cell receptor beta chains from one sample in a study of identical twins. TCRdb re-called the 5' RACE reads with MiXCR, one entry per CDR3 protein. The sample holds hundreds of thousands of distinct CDR3 sequences, 8.6% seen once. The same sample was also used in a study of yellow fever vaccine responses in identical twins.

The sample consisted of PBMCs. The receptors were gathered from a woman aged 18-29 years in good health. Each CDR3 is given with its conserved first and last residue. The order of the fields is V gene, D gene, CDR3 protein. The D gene is left open where the match is weak.

>TRBV18|NA
CASSPVIRDSYNEQFF
>TRBV6-1|NA
CASSPASGGNQPQHF
>TRBV29-1|TRBD2
CSVGQLAGGNSDTQYF
>TRBV4-3|NA
CASSQDSTPSSYNEQFF
>TRBV6-2/TRBV6-3|TRBD1
CASSSAGTGEYEQYF
>TRBV30|NA
CAWSGVSEQFF
>TRBV12-3/TRBV12-4|TRBD1
CASSRTGTGYYEQYF
>TRBV6-1|NA
CASSTAGNGYGYTF
>TRBV12-3/TRBV12-4|NA
CASSMIGKQETQYF
>TRBV6-1|NA
CASSEAYGGGTHNEQFF
>TRBV28|NA
CASKGDWGNQPQHF
>TRBV27|NA
CASSPLLAPGDTQYF
>TRBV20-1|NA
CSARDIQDSPYEQYF
>TRBV5-1|TRBD1
CASALGTGRDEQYF
>TRBV20-1|TRBD2
CSASPILGMSGTNEQFF
>TRBV6-2/TRBV6-3|TRBD2
CASSYAIAGGGNEQFF
>TRBV14|NA
CASSAETGNDTRPYEQYF
>TRBV4-2|NA
CASSQDRGRYTQYF
>TRBV15|NA
CATSRRSRANEKLFF
>TRBV27|NA
CASSRYGQRDEQFF